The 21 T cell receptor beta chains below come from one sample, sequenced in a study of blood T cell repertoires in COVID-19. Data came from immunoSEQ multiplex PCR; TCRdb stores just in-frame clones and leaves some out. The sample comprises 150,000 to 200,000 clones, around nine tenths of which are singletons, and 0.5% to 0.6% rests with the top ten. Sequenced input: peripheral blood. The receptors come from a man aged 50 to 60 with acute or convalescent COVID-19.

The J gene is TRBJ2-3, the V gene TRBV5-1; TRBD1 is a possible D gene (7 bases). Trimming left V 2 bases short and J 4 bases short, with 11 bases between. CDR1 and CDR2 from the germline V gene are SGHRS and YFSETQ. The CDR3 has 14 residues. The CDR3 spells CASSFGRGADTQYF. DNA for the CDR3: TGCGCCAGCAGCTTTGGCAGGGGGGCAGATACGCAGTATTTT.

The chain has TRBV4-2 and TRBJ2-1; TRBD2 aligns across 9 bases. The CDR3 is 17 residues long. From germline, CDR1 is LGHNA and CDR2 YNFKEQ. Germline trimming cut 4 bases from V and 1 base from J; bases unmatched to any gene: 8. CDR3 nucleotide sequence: TGTGCCAGCAGCCGTTCTAGCGGGGACCCATCCTACAATGAGCAGTTCTTC. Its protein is CASSRSSGDPSYNEQFF.

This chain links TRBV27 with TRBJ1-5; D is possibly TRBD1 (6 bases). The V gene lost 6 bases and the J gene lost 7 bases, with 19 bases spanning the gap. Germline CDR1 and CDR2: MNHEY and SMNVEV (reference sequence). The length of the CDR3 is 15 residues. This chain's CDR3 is CASSRGRGAGQPQHF. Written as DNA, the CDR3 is TGTGCCAGCAGCCGCGGCCGGGGGGCTGGCCAGCCCCAGCATTTT.

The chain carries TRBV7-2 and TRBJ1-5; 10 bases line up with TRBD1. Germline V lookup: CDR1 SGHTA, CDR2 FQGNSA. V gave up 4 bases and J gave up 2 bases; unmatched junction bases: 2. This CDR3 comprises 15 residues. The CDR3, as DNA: TGTGCCAGCAGCTGGACAGGGGGAGGCAATCAGCCCCAGCATTTT. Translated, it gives CASSWTGGGNQPQHF.

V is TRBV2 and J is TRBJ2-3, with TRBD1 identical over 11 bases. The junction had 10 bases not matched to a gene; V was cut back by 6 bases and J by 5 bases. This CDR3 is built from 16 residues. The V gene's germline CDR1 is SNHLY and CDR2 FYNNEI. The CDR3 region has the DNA TGTGCCAGCAGCGCCGCTCGGACAGGGGGCGGAGATACGCAGTATTTT. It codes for CASSAARTGGGDTQYF. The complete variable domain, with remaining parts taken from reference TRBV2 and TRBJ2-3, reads EPEVTQTPSHQVTQMGQEVILRCVPISNHLYFYWYRQILGQKVEFLVSFYNNEISEKSEIFDDQFSVERPDGSNFTLKIRSTKLEDSAMYFCASSAARTGGGDTQYFGPGTRLTVL.

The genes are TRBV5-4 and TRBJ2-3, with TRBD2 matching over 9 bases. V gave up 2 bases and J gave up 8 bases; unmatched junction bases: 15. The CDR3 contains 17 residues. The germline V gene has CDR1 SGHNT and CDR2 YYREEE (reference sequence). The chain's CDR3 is CASSFIIGAGGRGTQYF. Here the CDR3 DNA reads TGTGCCAGCAGCTTTATAATAGGTGCGGGGGGGCGAGGTACGCAGTATTTT.

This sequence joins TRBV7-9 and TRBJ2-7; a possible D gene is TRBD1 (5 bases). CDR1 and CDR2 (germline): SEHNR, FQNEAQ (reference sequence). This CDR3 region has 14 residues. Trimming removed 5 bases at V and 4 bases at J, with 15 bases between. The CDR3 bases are TGTGCCAGCAGCCCGCCCCAGGGCAATTACGAGCAGTACGTC. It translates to CASSPPQGNYEQYV.

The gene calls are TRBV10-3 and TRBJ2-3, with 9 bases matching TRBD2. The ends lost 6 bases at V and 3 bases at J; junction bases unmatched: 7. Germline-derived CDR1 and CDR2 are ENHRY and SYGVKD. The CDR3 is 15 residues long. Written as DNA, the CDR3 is TGTGCCATCAGGGGGGGGCTAGCGGGAACAGATACGCAGTATTTT. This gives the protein CAIRGGLAGTDTQYF.

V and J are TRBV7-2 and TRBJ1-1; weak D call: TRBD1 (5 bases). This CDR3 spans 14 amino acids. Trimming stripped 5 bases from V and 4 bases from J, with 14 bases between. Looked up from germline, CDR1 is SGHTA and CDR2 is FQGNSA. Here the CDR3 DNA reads TGTGCCAGCAGCCCAAAGGGGCTGAGCACTGAAGCTTTCTTT. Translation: CASSPKGLSTEAFF.

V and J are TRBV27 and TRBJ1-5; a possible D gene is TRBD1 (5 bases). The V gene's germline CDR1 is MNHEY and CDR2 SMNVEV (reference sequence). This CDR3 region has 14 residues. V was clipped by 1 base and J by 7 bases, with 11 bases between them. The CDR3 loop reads CASSLFWGQQPQHF. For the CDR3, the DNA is TGTGCCAGCAGTTTATTCTGGGGCCAACAGCCCCAGCATTTT.

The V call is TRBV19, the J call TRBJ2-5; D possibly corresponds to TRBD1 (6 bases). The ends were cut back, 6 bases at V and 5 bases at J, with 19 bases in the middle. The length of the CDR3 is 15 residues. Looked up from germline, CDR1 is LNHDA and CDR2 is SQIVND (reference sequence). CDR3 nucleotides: TGTGCCAGTAGGGCTCAGGGGTCGGGATTTGAGACCCAGTACTTC. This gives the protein CASRAQGSGFETQYF.

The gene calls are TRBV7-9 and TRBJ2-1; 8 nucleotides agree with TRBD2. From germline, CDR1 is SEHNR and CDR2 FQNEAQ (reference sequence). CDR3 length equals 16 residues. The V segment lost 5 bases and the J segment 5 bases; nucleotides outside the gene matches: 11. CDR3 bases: TGTGCCAGCAGCCCCCGGGGGGGGAATGCGCACAATGAGCAGTTCTTC. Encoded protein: CASSPRGGNAHNEQFF.

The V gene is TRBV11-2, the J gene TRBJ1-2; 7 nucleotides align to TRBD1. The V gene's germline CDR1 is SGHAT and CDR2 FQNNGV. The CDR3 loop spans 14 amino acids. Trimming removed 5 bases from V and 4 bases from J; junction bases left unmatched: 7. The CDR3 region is CASSAGRTGYGYTF. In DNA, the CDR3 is TGTGCCAGCAGCGCGGGCCGGACAGGCTATGGCTACACCTTC.

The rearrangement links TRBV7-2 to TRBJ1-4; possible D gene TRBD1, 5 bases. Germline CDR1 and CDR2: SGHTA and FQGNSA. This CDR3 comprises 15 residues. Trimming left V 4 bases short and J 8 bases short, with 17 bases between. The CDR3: CASSSPGTPQEKLFF. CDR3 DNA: TGTGCCAGCAGCTCACCCGGGACTCCGCAAGAAAAACTGTTTTTT.

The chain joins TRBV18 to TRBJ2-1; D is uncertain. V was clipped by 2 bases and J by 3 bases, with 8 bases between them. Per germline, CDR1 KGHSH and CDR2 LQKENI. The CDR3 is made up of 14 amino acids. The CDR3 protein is CASSPSLDYNEQFF. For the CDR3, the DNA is TGTGCCAGCTCACCAAGCCTAGACTACAATGAGCAGTTCTTC.

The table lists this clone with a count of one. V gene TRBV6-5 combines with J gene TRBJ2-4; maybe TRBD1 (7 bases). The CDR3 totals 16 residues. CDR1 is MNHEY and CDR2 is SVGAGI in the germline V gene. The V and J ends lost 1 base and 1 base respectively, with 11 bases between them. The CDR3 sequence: CASSYWDSGAKNIQYF. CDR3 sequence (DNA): TGTGCCAGCAGTTACTGGGACAGCGGGGCCAAAAACATTCAGTACTTC.

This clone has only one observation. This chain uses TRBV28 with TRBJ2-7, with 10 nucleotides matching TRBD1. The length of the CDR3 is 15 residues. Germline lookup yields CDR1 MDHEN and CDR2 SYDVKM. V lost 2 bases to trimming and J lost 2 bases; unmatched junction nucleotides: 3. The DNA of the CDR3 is TGTGCCAGCAGTTTAGGGGGGACAGGGGCCTACGAGCAGTACTTC. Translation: CASSLGGTGAYEQYF.

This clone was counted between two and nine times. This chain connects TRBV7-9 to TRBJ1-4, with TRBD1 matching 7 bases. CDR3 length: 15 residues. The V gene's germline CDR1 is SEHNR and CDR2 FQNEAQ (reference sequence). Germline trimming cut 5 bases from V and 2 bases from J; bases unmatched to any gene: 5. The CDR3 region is CASSPRGGTNEKLFF. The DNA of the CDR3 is TGTGCCAGCAGCCCGAGAGGGGGCACTAATGAAAAACTGTTTTTT.

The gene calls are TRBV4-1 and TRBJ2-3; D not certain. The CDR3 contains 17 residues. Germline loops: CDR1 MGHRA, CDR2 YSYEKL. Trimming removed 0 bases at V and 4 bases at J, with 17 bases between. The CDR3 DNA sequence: TGCGCCAGCAGCCAAGAAGAGAACCTCCCCCCGCCAGATACGCAGTATTTT. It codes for CASSQEENLPPPDTQYF.

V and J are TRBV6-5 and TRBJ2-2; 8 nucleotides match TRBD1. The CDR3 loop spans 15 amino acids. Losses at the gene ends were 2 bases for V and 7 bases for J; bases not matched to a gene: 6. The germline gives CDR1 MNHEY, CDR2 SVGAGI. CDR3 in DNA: TGTGCCAGCAGTTACGGCAGGGGGCTGGGCGGGGAGCTGTTTTTT. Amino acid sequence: CASSYGRGLGGELFF.

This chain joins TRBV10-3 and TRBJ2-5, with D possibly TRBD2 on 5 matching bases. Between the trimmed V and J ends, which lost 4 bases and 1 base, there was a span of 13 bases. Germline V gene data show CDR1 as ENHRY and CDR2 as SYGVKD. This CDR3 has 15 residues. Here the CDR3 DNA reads TGTGCCATCAGTGGGACTCCGCTCTCCCAAGAGACCCAGTACTTC. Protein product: CAISGTPLSQETQYF.